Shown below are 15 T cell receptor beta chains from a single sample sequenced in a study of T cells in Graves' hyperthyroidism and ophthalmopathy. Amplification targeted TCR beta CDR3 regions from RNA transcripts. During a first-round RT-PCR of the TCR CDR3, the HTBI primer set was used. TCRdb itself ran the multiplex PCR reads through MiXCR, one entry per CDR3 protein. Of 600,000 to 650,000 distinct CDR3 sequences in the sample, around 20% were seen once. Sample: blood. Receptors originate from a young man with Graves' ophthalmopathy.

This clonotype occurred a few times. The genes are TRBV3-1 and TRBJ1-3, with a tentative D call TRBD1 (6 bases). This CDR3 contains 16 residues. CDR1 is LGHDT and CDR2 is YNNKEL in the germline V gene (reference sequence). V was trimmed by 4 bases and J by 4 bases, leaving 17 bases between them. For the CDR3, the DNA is TGTGCCAGCAGCCCTCGCGTAGGGGGTTTCGGAAACACCATATATTTT. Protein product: CASSPRVGGFGNTIYF.

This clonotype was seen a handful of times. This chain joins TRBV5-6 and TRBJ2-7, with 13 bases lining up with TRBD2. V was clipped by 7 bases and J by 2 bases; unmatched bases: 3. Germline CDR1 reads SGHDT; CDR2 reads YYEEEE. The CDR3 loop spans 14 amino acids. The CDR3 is CASGTSGRAYEQYF. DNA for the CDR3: TGTGCCAGCGGTACTAGCGGGAGGGCCTACGAGCAGTACTTC.

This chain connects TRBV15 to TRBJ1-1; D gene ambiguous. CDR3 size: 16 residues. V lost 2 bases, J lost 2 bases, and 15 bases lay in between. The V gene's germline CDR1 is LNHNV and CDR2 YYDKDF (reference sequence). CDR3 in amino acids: CATSRIATGLNTEAFF. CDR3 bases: TGTGCCACCAGCAGAATCGCGACGGGTCTCAACACTGAAGCTTTCTTT. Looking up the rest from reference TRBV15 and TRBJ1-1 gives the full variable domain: DAMVIQNPRYQVTQFGKPVTLSCSQTLNHNVMYWYQQKSSQAPKLLFHYYDKDFNNEADTPDNFQSRRPNTSFCFLDIRSPGLGDTAMYLCATSRIATGLNTEAFFGQGTRLTVV.

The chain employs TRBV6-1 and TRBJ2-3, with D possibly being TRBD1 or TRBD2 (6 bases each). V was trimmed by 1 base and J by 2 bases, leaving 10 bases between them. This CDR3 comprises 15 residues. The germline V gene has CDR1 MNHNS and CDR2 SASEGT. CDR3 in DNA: TGTGCCAGCAGTGAAGGAGGGGGGCACACAGATACGCAGTATTTT. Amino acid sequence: CASSEGGGHTDTQYF.

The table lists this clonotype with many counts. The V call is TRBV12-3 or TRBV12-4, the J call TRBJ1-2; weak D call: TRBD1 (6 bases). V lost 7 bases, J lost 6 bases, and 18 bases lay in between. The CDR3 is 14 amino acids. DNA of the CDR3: TGTGCCAGCACTGGACAGACAACAACGGATGGCTACACCTTC. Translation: CASTGQTTTDGYTF.

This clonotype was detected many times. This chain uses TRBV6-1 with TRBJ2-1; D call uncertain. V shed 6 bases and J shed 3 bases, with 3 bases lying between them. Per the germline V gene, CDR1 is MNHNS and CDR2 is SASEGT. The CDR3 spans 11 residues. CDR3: CASRIYNEQFF. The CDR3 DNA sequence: TGTGCCAGCAGAATCTACAATGAGCAGTTCTTC.

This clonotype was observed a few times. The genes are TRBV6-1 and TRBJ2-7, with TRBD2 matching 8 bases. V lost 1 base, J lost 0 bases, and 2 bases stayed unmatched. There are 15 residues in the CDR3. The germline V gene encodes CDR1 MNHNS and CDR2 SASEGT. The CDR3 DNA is TGTGCCAGCAGTGAAGACAGCGGGAGCTCCTACGAGCAGTACTTC. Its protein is CASSEDSGSSYEQYF.

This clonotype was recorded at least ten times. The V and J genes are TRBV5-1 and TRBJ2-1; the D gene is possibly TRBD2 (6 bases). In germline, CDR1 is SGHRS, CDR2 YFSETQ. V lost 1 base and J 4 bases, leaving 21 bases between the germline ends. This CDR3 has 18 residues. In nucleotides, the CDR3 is TGCGCCAGCAGCTTGTCGTTTGGGGGGAGAGCGAAATACAATGAGCAGTTCTTC. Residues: CASSLSFGGRAKYNEQFF.

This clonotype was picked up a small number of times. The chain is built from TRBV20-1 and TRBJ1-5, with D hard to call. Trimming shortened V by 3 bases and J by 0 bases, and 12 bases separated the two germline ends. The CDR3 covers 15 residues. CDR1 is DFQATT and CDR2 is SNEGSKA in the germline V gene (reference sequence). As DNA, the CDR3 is TGCAGTGCTAGGGGCGGACCTTATAGCAATCAGCCCCAGCATTTT. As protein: CSARGGPYSNQPQHF.

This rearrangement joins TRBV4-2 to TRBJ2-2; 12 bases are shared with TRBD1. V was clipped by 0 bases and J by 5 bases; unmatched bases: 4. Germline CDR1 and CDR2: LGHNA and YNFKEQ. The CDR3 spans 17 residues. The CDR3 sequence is CASSQDGTGGKTGELFF. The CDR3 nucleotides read TGTGCCAGCAGCCAAGACGGGACAGGGGGCAAAACCGGGGAGCTGTTTTTT.

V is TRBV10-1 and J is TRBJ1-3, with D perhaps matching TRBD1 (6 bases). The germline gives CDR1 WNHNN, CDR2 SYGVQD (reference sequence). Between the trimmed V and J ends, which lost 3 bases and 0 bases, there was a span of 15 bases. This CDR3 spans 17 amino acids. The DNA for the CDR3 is TGCGCCAGCAGTGACTCCCAGGACAGAAACTCTGGAAACACCATATATTTT. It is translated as CASSDSQDRNSGNTIYF.

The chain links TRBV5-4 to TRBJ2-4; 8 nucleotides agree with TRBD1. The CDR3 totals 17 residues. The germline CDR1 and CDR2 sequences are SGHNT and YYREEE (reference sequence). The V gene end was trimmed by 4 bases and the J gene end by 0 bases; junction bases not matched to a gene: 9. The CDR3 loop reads CASSKDRERLAKNIQYF. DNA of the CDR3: TGTGCCAGCAGCAAGGACAGGGAGCGTCTAGCCAAAAACATTCAGTACTTC.

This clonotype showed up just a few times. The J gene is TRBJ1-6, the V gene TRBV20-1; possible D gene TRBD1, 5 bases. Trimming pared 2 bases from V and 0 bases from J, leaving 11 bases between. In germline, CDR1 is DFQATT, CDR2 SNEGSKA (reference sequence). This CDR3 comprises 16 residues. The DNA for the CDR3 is TGCAGTGCTAGACCCCGGACAAGCTCCTATAATTCACCCCTCCACTTT. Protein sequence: CSARPRTSSYNSPLHF.

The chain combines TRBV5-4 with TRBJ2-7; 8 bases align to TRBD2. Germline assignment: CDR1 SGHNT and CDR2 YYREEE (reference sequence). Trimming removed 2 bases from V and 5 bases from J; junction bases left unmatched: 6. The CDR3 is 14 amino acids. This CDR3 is CASSLSGSPHEQYF. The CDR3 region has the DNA TGTGCCAGCAGCTTAAGCGGGAGTCCCCACGAGCAGTACTTC.

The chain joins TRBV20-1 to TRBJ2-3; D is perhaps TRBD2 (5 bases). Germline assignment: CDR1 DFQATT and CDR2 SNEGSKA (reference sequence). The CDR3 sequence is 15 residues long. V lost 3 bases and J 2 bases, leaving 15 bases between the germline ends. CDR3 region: CSASEDSFLTDTQYF. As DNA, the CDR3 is TGCAGTGCTAGCGAGGACTCTTTCCTCACAGATACGCAGTATTTT.